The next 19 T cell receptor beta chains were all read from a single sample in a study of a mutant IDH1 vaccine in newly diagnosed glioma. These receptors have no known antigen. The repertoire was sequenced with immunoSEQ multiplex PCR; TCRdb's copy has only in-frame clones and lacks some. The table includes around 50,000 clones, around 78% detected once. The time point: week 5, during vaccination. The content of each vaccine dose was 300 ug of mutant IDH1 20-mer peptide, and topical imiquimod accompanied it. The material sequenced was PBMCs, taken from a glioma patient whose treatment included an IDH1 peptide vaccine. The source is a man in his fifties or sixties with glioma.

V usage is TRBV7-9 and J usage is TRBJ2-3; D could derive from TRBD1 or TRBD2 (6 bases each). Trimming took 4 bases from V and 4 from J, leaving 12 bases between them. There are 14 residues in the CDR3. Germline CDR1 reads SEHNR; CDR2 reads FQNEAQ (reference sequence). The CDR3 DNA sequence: TGTGCCAGCAGCTCCACGGGGGCTTCAGATACGCAGTATTTT. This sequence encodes CASSSTGASDTQYF.

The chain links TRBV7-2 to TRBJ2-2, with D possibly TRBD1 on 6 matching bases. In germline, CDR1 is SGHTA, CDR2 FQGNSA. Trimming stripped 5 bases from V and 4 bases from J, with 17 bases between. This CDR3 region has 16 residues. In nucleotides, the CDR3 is TGTGCCAGCAGCAAAAGTGGCAGGGGTGGCACCGGGGAGCTGTTTTTT. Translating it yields CASSKSGRGGTGELFF.

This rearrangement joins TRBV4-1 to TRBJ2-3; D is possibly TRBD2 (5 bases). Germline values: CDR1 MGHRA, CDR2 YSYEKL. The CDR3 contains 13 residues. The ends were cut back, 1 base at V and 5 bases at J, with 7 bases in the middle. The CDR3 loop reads CASSQVGGDTQYF. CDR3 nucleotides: TGCGCCAGCAGCCAAGTAGGAGGAGATACGCAGTATTTT.

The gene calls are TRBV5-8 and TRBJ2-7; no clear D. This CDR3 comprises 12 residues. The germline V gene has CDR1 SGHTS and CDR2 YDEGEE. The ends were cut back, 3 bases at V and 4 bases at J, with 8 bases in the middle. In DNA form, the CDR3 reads TGTGCCAGCAGCTACCAAACTTACGAGCAGTACTTC. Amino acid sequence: CASSYQTYEQYF.

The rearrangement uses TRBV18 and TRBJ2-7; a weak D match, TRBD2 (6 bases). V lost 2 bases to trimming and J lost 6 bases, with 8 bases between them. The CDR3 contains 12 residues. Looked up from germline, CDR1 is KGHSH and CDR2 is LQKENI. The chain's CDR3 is CASSPGEAEQYF. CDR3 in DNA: TGTGCCAGCTCACCAGGGGAGGCCGAGCAGTACTTC. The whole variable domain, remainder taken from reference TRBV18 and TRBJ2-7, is NAGVMQNPRHLVRRRGQEARLRCSPMKGHSHVYWYRQLPEEGLKFMVYLQKENIIDESGMPKERFSAEFPKEGPSILRIQQVVRGDSAAYFCASSPGEAEQYFGPGTRLTVT.

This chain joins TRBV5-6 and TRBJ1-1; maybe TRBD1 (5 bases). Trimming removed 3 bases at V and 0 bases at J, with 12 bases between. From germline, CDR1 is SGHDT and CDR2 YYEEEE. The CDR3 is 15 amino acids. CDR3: CASSWGGLMNTEAFF. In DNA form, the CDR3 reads TGTGCCAGCAGCTGGGGGGGACTGATGAACACTGAAGCTTTCTTT.

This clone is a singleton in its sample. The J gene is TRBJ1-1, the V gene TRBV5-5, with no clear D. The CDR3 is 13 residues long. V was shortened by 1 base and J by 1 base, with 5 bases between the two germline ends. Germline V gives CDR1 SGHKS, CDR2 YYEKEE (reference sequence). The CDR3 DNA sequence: TGTGCCAGCAGCTTGCTCGGGAACACTGAAGCTTTCTTT. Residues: CASSLLGNTEAFF.

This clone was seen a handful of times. The CDR3 protein is CASSIFQGEEAFF. For the CDR3, the DNA is TGTGCCAGCAGCATTTTTCAGGGGGAAGAAGCTTTCTTT. The chain has TRBV6-6 and TRBJ1-1, with 7 nucleotides matching TRBD1. Germline CDR1 is MNHNY and CDR2 is SVGAGI (reference sequence). V shed 6 bases and J 8 bases; nucleotides not matched to a gene: 9. CDR3 size: 13 residues.

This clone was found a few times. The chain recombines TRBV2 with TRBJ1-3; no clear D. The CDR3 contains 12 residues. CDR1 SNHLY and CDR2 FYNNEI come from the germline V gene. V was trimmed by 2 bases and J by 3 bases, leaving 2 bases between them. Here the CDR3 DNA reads TGTGCCAGCAGTGAAAATGGAAACACCATATATTTT. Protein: CASSENGNTIYF.

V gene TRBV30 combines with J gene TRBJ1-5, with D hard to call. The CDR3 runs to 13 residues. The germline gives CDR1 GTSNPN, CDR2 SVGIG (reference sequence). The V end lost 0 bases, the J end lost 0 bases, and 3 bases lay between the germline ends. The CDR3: CAWSVSSNQPQHF. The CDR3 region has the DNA TGTGCCTGGAGTGTCTCTAGCAATCAGCCCCAGCATTTT.

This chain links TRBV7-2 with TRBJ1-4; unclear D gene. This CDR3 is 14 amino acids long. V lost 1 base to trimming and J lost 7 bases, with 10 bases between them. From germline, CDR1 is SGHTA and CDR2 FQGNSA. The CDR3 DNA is TGTGCCAGCAGCTTAGAGAATTACCCTGAAAAACTGTTTTTT. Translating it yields CASSLENYPEKLFF. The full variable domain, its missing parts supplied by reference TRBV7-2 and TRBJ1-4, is GAGVSQSPSNKVTEKGKDVELRCDPISGHTALYWYRQSLGQGLEFLIYFQGNSAPDKSGLPSDRFSAERTGGSVSTLTIQRTQQEDSAVYLCASSLENYPEKLFFGSGTQLSVL.

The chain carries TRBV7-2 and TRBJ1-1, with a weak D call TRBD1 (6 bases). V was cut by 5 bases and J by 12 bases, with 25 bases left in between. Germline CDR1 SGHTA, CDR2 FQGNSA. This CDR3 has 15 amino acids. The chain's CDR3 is CASSDRATGRGRTFF. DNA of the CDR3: TGTGCCAGCAGCGACCGTGCTACAGGGAGAGGGAGGACTTTCTTT.

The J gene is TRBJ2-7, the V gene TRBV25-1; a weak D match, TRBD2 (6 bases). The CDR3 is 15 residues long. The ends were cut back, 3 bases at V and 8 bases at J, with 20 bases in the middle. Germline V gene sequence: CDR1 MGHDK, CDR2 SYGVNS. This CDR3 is CASSEGTGLLIQQYF. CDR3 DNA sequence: TGTGCCAGCAGTGAGGGCACGGGACTTTTGATACAGCAGTACTTC.

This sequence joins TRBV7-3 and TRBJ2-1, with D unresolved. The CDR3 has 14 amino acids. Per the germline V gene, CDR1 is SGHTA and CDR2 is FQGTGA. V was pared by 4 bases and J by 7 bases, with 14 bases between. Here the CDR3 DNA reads TGTGCCAGCAGCTCTCTGGGTGGCCGGAATGAGCAGTTCTTC. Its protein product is CASSSLGGRNEQFF.

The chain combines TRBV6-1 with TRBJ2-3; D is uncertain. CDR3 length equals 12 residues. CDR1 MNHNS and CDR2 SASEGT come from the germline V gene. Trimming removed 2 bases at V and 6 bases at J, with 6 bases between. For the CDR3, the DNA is TGTGCCAGCAGTGAACACAGCGATACGCAGTATTTT. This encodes CASSEHSDTQYF.

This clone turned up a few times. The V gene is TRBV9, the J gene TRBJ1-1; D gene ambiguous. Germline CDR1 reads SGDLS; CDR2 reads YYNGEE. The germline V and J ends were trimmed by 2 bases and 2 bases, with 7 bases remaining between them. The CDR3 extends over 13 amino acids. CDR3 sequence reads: CASSVGSNTEAFF. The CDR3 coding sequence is TGTGCCAGCAGCGTTGGCAGCAACACTGAAGCTTTCTTT. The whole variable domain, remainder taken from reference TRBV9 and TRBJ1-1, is DSGVTQTPKHLITATGQRVTLRCSPRSGDLSVYWYQQSLDQGLQFLIQYYNGEERAKGNILERFSAQQFPDLHSELNLSSLELGDSALYFCASSVGSNTEAFFGQGTRLTVV.

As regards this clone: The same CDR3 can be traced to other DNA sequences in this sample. The CDR3 DNA sequence: TGCGCCAGCAGCTTGGCCCCTGGACTAGCGGGGAGCTCCTACGAGCAGTACTTC. This gives the protein CASSLAPGLAGSSYEQYF. The chain combines TRBV5-1 with TRBJ2-7; 12 bases match TRBD2. Losses at the gene ends were 0 bases for V and 0 bases for J; bases not matched to a gene: 7. The length of the CDR3 is 18 residues. Looked up from germline, CDR1 is SGHRS and CDR2 is YFSETQ.

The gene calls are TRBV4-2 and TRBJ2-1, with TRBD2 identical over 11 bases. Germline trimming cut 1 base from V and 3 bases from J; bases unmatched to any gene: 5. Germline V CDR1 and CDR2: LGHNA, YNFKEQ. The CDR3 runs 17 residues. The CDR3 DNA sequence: TGTGCCAGCAGCCAAGGAGTAGGGACTAGCGGCTACAATGAGCAGTTCTTC. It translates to CASSQGVGTSGYNEQFF.

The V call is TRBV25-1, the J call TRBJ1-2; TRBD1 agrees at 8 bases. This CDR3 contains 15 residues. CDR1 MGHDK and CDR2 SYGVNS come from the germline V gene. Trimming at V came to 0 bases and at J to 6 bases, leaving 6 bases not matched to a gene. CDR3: CASSEYGTGRDGYTF. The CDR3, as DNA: TGTGCCAGCAGTGAATACGGGACAGGCCGGGATGGCTACACCTTC.